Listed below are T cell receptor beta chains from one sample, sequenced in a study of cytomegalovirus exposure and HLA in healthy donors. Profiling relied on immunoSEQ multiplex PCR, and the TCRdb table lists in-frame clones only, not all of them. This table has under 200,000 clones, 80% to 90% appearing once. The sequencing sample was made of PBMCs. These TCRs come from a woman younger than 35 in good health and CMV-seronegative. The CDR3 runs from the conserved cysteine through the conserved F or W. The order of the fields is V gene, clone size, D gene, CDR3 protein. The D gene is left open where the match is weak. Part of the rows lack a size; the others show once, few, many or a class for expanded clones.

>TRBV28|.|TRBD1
CASSYGAGGQETQYF
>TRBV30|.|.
CAWSPGNRGYEQYF
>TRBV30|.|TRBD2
CAWGPLLAGVETQYF
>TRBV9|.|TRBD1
CASNLQGVSYNEQFF
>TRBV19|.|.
CASSIFGTSILAGANVLTF
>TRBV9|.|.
CASSELLWDKTPAFF
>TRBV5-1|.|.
CASSLLGAETQYF
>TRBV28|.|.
CASSFNGGNEQFF
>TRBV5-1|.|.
CASSLVYSDTSPLHF
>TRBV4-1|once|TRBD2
CASSQGLYEQYF
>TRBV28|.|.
CASSQGLLGYGYTF
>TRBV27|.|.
CASSPGLGDGELFF
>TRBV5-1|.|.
CASSLEGGLGYGYPF
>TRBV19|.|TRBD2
CASSMGGRAENEQFF
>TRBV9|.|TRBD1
CASSVLGGVNNEQFF
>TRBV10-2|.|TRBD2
CASGERLAGAEQYF
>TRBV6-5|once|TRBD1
CASRMDREFYEQYF
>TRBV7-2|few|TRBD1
CASSRRQGDQPQHF
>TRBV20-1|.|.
CSAAPGRAQYF
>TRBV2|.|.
CASSEALQTGGANYGYTF
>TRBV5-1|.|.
CASSFTGLSNEKLFF
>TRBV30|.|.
CAWSYRAGQPQHF
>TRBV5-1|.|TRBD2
CASAPSGRGQETQYF
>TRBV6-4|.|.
CASAPEALANTGELFF
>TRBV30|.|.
CAWSSRLPKETQYF
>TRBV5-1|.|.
CASSFVGGGLTDTQYF
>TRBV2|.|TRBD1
CASSLQGAMNTGELFF
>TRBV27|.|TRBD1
CASSLDRGFTGELFF
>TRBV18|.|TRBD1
CASSPDRDLEKLFF
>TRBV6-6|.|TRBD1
CASRQGVYEQYF
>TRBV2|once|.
CASQDSRGNYEQYF
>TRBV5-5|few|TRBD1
CASSLEATGALYGYTF
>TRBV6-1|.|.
CASGKWGGGEKLFF
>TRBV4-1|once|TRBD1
CASSQEPTGGGYGYTF
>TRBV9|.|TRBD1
CASSASGTGEDEQYF
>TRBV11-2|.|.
CASSKGGGEETQYF